These 30 T cell receptor beta chains originate from one sample sequenced in a study of shared clonotypes between healthy human individuals. Sequenced by immunoSEQ multiplex PCR; TCRdb stores in-frame clones only, minus some. Here the sample spans 2 million to 2.5 million clones, approximately 93% being singletons. The specimen sequenced was naive CD4+ T cells from PBMCs. Documented subset: CD45RA+ positively selected. These TCRs come from a man aged 18 to 35 in good health. Some clones in this sample may be carry-over from other donors' samples.

V usage is TRBV9 and J usage is TRBJ2-1; D gene ambiguous. From germline, CDR1 is SGDLS and CDR2 YYNGEE. V was clipped by 4 bases and J by 5 bases, with 4 bases between them. The CDR3 runs 11 residues. The CDR3 region is CASSLNNEQFF. CDR3 in DNA: TGTGCCAGCAGCCTGAACAATGAGCAGTTCTTC.

This chain uses TRBV6-4 with TRBJ2-3; 7 positions match TRBD1. The CDR3 covers 14 residues. J was trimmed by 6 bases and V by 6 bases; bases with no gene match: 9. Germline CDR1 MRHNA, CDR2 SNTAGT. CDR3 residues: CASRRQGSLDTQYF. The CDR3, as DNA: TGTGCCAGCAGGAGACAGGGTAGTCTGGATACGCAGTATTTT.

V and J are TRBV30 and TRBJ2-3, with 11 bases matching TRBD1. The trim removed 1 base at V and 4 bases at J, leaving 1 base unmatched. The CDR3 has 14 residues. CDR1 is GTSNPN, CDR2 SVGIG, per germline (reference sequence). The CDR3 protein is CAWSADRGPDTQYF. The CDR3 DNA follows: TGTGCCTGGAGTGCGGACAGGGGGCCAGATACGCAGTATTTT.

The V and J genes are TRBV30 and TRBJ2-1; D tentatively fits TRBD1 or TRBD2 (6 bases each). V lost 2 bases and J 5 bases, leaving 13 bases between the germline ends. The germline V gene has CDR1 GTSNPN and CDR2 SVGIG (reference sequence). The CDR3 loop spans 14 amino acids. The CDR3 nucleotides read TGTGCCTGGAGTCCGGGGGCCGGGGACAATGAGCAGTTCTTC. Protein product: CAWSPGAGDNEQFF.

The chain links TRBV25-1 to TRBJ2-2; the D gene could be TRBD1 or TRBD2 (5 bases each). Germline V gene data show CDR1 as MGHDK and CDR2 as SYGVNS. The CDR3 is 13 residues long. The V end lost 6 bases, the J end lost 6 bases, and 11 bases lay between the germline ends. The CDR3 loop reads CASRGRAPGELFF. In DNA, the CDR3 is TGTGCCAGCAGGGGGCGGGCCCCCGGGGAGCTGTTTTTT.

The V call is TRBV29-1, the J call TRBJ1-2, with D hard to call. The CDR3 spans 15 residues. CDR1 is SQVTM and CDR2 is ANQGSEA in the germline V gene. V dropped 7 bases and J dropped 0 bases, with 18 bases sitting between them. The CDR3 DNA reads as TGCAGCGCTACCTCGTCCCCGATCACTAACTATGGCTACACCTTC. Residues: CSATSSPITNYGYTF.

J is TRBJ2-6 and V is TRBV2; 8 nucleotides align to TRBD1. Germline-derived CDR1 and CDR2 are SNHLY and FYNNEI. Losses at the gene ends were 4 bases for V and 0 bases for J; bases not matched to a gene: 8. This CDR3 has 18 residues. In nucleotides, the CDR3 is TGTGCCAGCAGTGTTCGGAGACAGGGGAGCTCTGGGGCCAACGTCCTGACTTTC. Protein product: CASSVRRQGSSGANVLTF. The whole variable domain, remainder taken from reference TRBV2 and TRBJ2-6, is EPEVTQTPSHQVTQMGQEVILRCVPISNHLYFYWYRQILGQKVEFLVSFYNNEISEKSEIFDDQFSVERPDGSNFTLKIRSTKLEDSAMYFCASSVRRQGSSGANVLTFGAGSRLTVL.

This chain uses TRBV27 with TRBJ1-1; tentatively, D is TRBD1 (5 bases). The V and J ends lost 10 bases and 2 bases respectively, with 20 bases between them. Germline V gene sequence: CDR1 MNHEY, CDR2 SMNVEV (reference sequence). The CDR3 has 15 residues. The CDR3, as DNA: TGTGCCACCATAGTGGGGTTTGGGGGAAACACTGAAGCTTTCTTT. Its translation: CATIVGFGGNTEAFF.

V usage is TRBV5-1 and J usage is TRBJ2-4; 11 nucleotides line up with TRBD1. The CDR3 length is 20 residues. Losses at the gene ends were 2 bases for V and 0 bases for J; bases not matched to a gene: 13. Germline loops: CDR1 SGHRS, CDR2 YFSETQ. CDR3 sequence: CASSFQGQGASPIAKNIQYF. DNA for the CDR3: TGCGCCAGCAGCTTCCAAGGACAGGGGGCGTCCCCTATAGCCAAAAACATTCAGTACTTC.

The chain is built from TRBV10-3 and TRBJ2-2; TRBD1 matches at 8 bases. J lost 1 base, V lost 10 bases, and 2 bases had no gene match. Per germline, CDR1 ENHRY and CDR2 SYGVKD. This CDR3 region has 13 residues. CDR3 loop: CASGTGNTGELFF. The CDR3 DNA follows: TGTGCCAGCGGGACAGGGAACACCGGGGAGCTGTTTTTT.

V gene TRBV7-2 combines with J gene TRBJ1-3, with TRBD1 identical over 8 bases. V was pared by 1 base and J by 6 bases, with 11 bases of the junction left unmatched. Germline CDR1 SGHTA, CDR2 FQGNSA. This CDR3 has 17 residues. The CDR3 DNA reads as TGTGCCAGCAGCTTAGAATCCGGGACAGGACTGATAAACACCATATATTTT. Protein sequence: CASSLESGTGLINTIYF.

The CDR3 here is CASSSTGWGQSGANVLTF. The DNA for the CDR3 is TGTGCCAGCAGCTCGACAGGGTGGGGGCAGTCTGGGGCCAACGTCCTGACTTTC. The chain recombines TRBV11-3 with TRBJ2-6; the match to TRBD1 covers 7 bases. The CDR3 length is 18 residues. Trimming at V came to 4 bases and at J to 1 base, leaving 10 bases not matched to a gene. CDR1 is SGHNT and CDR2 is YENEEA in the germline V gene.

The gene calls are TRBV28 and TRBJ2-3; no definite D call. The CDR3 extends over 11 amino acids. Trimming left V 7 bases short and J 2 bases short, with 4 bases between. Per germline, CDR1 MDHEN and CDR2 SYDVKM. The CDR3 loop reads CASTDTDTQYF. CDR3 nucleotides: TGTGCCAGCACAGACACAGATACGCAGTATTTT.

The chain uses TRBV5-6 and TRBJ2-7; 10 nucleotides line up with TRBD1. CDR1 and CDR2 from the germline V gene are SGHDT and YYEEEE. The CDR3 contains 14 residues. V lost 4 bases and J lost 5; bases outside the gene matches: 6. The CDR3, as DNA: TGTGCCAGCAGCAGACAGGGGGCGCCCGACGAGCAGTACTTC. As protein: CASSRQGAPDEQYF.

The chain is built from TRBV28 and TRBJ2-2, with no clear D. Germline CDR1 and CDR2: MDHEN and SYDVKM. The CDR3 covers 14 residues. Trimming stripped 8 bases from V and 3 bases from J, with 13 bases between. CDR3 DNA: TGTGCCAGCGGAAGACATCGGGACACCGGGGAGCTGTTTTTT. Amino acid sequence: CASGRHRDTGELFF.

As regards this clone: The same CDR3 arises from other DNA sequences in this sample as well. This chain joins TRBV28 and TRBJ2-7; no firm D call. Deletions cut 7 bases from V and 4 bases from J, with 14 bases between. The CDR3 covers 13 residues. CDR1 and CDR2 (germline): MDHEN, SYDVKM. The CDR3 reads CASTRGPSYEQYF. The CDR3, as DNA: TGTGCCAGCACCCGAGGCCCTTCGTACGAGCAGTACTTC.

The V and J genes are TRBV7-9 and TRBJ2-5; TRBD2 aligns across 9 bases. Germline CDR1 and CDR2: SEHNR and FQNEAQ (reference sequence). This CDR3 has 15 amino acids. Trimming took 2 bases from V and 5 from J; bases not matched to a gene: 6. CDR3 in DNA: TGTGCCAGCAGCTTACGGGCTAGCGGGGCGGAGACCCAGTACTTC. It yields the protein CASSLRASGAETQYF.

This clone came up a few times. The chain couples TRBV2 to TRBJ2-5; no reliable D call. The germline V and J ends were trimmed by 3 bases and 0 bases, with 8 bases remaining between them. The CDR3 covers 14 residues. Germline V gene sequence: CDR1 SNHLY, CDR2 FYNNEI. The CDR3 region has the DNA TGTGCCAGCAGTGACGGCAGAAACCAAGAGACCCAGTACTTC. As protein: CASSDGRNQETQYF.

The CDR3 DNA follows: TGTGCCAGCAGCTACTTACAGGGGGCCAAAAACATTCAGTACTTC. This translates into CASSYLQGAKNIQYF. The genes are TRBV28 and TRBJ2-4; 7 bases fit TRBD1. The junction had 6 bases not matched to a gene; V was cut back by 6 bases and J by 1 base. Germline assignment: CDR1 MDHEN and CDR2 SYDVKM. The CDR3 has 15 amino acids.

This chain connects TRBV6-6 to TRBJ2-7; 8 bases are a match to TRBD2. Germline lookup yields CDR1 MNHNY and CDR2 SVGAGI (reference sequence). V lost 6 bases, J lost 3 bases, and 7 bases stayed unmatched. The CDR3 extends over 14 amino acids. Written as DNA, the CDR3 is TGTGCCAGCAGATCCATAGCGGGGTACTACGAGCAGTACTTC. Translated, it gives CASRSIAGYYEQYF.

V is TRBV19 and J is TRBJ2-2, with a weak D call TRBD2 (6 bases). Germline V CDR1 and CDR2: LNHDA, SQIVND (reference sequence). Deletions cut 5 bases from V and 1 base from J, with 8 bases between. The CDR3 spans 14 residues. This CDR3 reads CASSWDWNTGELFF. The DNA of the CDR3 is TGTGCCAGTAGTTGGGACTGGAACACCGGGGAGCTGTTTTTT.

This chain links TRBV11-1 with TRBJ2-2; TRBD1 matches 8 bases. Germline loops: CDR1 SGHAT, CDR2 FQDESV (reference sequence). The CDR3 contains 15 residues. Trimming at V came to 0 bases and at J to 4 bases, leaving 1 base not matched to a gene. CDR3 in amino acids: CASSLAQGATGELFF. The CDR3 region has the DNA TGTGCCAGCAGCTTAGCGCAGGGGGCCACCGGGGAGCTGTTTTTT.

J is TRBJ2-1 and V is TRBV27; D not resolved. Trimming cost V 3 bases and J 3 bases, with 15 bases left between them. Per the germline V gene, CDR1 is MNHEY and CDR2 is SMNVEV (reference sequence). CDR3 length equals 16 residues. The CDR3 DNA reads TGTGCCAGCAGTTTTCTTTGGCAGGCCAACTACAATGAGCAGTTCTTC. Residues: CASSFLWQANYNEQFF.

This rearrangement joins TRBV27 to TRBJ2-7; TRBD2 agrees at 10 bases. Germline trimming cut 8 bases from V and 4 bases from J; bases unmatched to any gene: 11. This CDR3 comprises 15 residues. CDR1 is MNHEY and CDR2 is SMNVEV in the germline V gene (reference sequence). CDR3 protein: CASSGLAGATYEQYF. DNA of the CDR3: TGTGCCAGCTCGGGGCTAGCGGGAGCTACGTACGAGCAGTACTTC.

The chain links TRBV27 to TRBJ2-2, with D possibly matching TRBD1 (6 bases). The CDR3 totals 15 residues. The V end lost 3 bases, the J end lost 0 bases, and 8 bases lay between the germline ends. Per the germline V gene, CDR1 is MNHEY and CDR2 is SMNVEV (reference sequence). CDR3 coding DNA: TGTGCCAGCAGTTTTGGGGGCACGAACACCGGGGAGCTGTTTTTT. The encoded protein is CASSFGGTNTGELFF.

The chain uses TRBV28 and TRBJ2-1; a possible D gene is TRBD1 (7 bases). The CDR3 is made up of 14 amino acids. CDR1 MDHEN and CDR2 SYDVKM come from the germline V gene. Trimming left V 3 bases short and J 5 bases short, with 11 bases between. The CDR3 reads CASSFAGQNNEQFF. The CDR3 DNA reads as TGTGCCAGCAGTTTTGCGGGACAGAACAATGAGCAGTTCTTC.

This rearrangement joins TRBV19 to TRBJ2-7; TRBD1 agrees at 7 bases. Trimming at V came to 2 bases and at J to 5 bases, leaving 3 bases not matched to a gene. Per the germline V gene, CDR1 is LNHDA and CDR2 is SQIVND (reference sequence). This CDR3 region has 13 residues. CDR3 DNA: TGTGCCAGTAGTATAAAAGACAGGGACGAGCAGTACTTC. The encoded protein is CASSIKDRDEQYF.

In this sample, this clone turned up once. Other DNA sequences in this specimen translate into the identical CDR3. The chain recombines TRBV6-6 with TRBJ1-1; D not certain. Germline values: CDR1 MNHNY, CDR2 SVGAGI (reference sequence). This CDR3 spans 14 amino acids. Trimming shortened V by 0 bases and J by 2 bases, and 7 bases separated the two germline ends. This CDR3 is CASSYSTANTEAFF. The CDR3 nucleotides are TGTGCCAGCAGTTACTCGACCGCCAACACTGAAGCTTTCTTT.

The chain recombines TRBV28 with TRBJ2-7, with TRBD1 matching 7 bases. The J segment lost 4 bases and the V segment lost 5 bases, leaving 20 bases of the junction unmatched. The CDR3 has 18 residues. Germline CDR1 reads MDHEN; CDR2 reads SYDVKM. The CDR3 sequence is CASSPLGRGRVPNYEQYF. As DNA, the CDR3 is TGTGCCAGCAGTCCCCTCGGTAGGGGGCGCGTTCCGAATTACGAGCAGTACTTC. Full variable domain (missing parts from reference TRBV28 and TRBJ2-7): DVKVTQSSRYLVKRTGEKVFLECVQDMDHENMFWYRQDPGLGLRLIYFSYDVKMKEKGDIPEGYSVSREKKERFSLILESASTNQTSMYLCASSPLGRGRVPNYEQYFGPGTRLTVT.

The chain employs TRBV28 and TRBJ1-5; tentative D call: TRBD1 (5 bases). The V gene lost 11 bases and the J gene lost 4 bases, with 12 bases spanning the gap. The V gene's germline CDR1 is MDHEN and CDR2 SYDVKM. This CDR3 is 12 amino acids long. CDR3 amino acids: CAAGTLNQPQHF. CDR3 DNA sequence: TGTGCCGCTGGGACTTTGAATCAGCCCCAGCATTTT.